A single T cell receptor (beta chain) is shown here with its context. The table came from immunoSEQ multiplex PCR; TCRdb's copy has only in-frame clones and leaves some out. The sample lists about 120,000 clones; 92% were seen once. The record originates from a study of T cell responses to AZD1222 COVID-19 vaccine. Germline loops: CDR1 SNHLY, CDR2 FYNNEI. CDR3 size: 16 residues. Deletions cut 5 bases from V and 4 bases from J, with 20 bases between. The TCR was taken from an adult who received the AZD1222 COVID-19 vaccine. The chain joins TRBV2 to TRBJ1-1, with D maybe TRBD1 (5 bases). The material sequenced was peripheral blood, taken 28 days after the second AZD1222 dose. The CDR3 DNA is TGTGCCAGCAGTAGCCATGGGTGGGGGGGTGGCACTGAAGCTTTCTTT. Protein product: CASSSHGWGGGTEAFF.